This T cell receptor beta chain comes out of a study of blood T cells in healthy people across ages. There were healthy Caucasian individuals from Russia, aged 6 to 90, serving as donors. Trimming stripped 0 bases from V and 0 bases from J, with 5 bases between. The V gene's germline CDR1 is SEHNR and CDR2 FQNEAQ (reference sequence). CDR3 length equals 14 residues. Together with a sample-barcoded 5' primer, a J-beta primer mix was included in a second PCR lasting about 7 to 12 cycles. The template-switch adaptor, which had 12 random nucleotides, put a tag on each cDNA molecule. At least 2.5 million CDR3-containing paired-end reads were obtained per sample. TCRdb re-analysed the 5' RACE reads in MiXCR, keeping a single row per CDR3 protein. The table lists around 1,000,000 distinct CDR3 sequences, more than 30% of them singletons.

This sequence originates from a man younger than 30 in good health. Sequenced sample: blood. The V call is TRBV7-9, the J call TRBJ2-5, with D hard to call. For the CDR3, the DNA is TGTGCCAGCAGCTTAGCAGCGTACCAAGAGACCCAGTACTTC. Encoded protein: CASSLAAYQETQYF.